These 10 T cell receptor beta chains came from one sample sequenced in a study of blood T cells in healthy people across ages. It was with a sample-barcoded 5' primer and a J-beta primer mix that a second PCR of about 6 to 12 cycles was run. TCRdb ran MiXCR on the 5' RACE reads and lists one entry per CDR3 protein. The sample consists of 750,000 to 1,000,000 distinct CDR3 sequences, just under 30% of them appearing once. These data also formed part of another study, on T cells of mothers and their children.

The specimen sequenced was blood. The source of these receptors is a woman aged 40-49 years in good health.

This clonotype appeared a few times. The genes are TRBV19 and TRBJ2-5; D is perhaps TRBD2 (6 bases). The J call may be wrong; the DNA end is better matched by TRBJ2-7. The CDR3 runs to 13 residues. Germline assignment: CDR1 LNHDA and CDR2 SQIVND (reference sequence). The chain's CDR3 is CASSPKGEDEQYF. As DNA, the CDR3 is TGTGCCAGTAGCCCCAAAGGGGAGGACGAGCAGTACTTC.

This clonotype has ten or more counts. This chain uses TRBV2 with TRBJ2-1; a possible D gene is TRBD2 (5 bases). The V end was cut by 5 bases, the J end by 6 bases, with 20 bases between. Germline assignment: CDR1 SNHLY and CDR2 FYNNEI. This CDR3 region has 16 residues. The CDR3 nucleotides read TGTGCCAGCAGTCTCGACCCCCGGAGGTTCGGCAATGAGCAGTTCTTC. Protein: CASSLDPRRFGNEQFF.

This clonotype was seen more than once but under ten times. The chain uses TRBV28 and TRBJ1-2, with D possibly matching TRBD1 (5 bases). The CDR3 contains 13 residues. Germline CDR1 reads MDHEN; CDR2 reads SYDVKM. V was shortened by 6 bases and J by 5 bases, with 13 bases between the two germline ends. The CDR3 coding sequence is TGTGCCAGCAGAAGACAGACTTATTATGGCTACACCTTC. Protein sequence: CASRRQTYYGYTF.

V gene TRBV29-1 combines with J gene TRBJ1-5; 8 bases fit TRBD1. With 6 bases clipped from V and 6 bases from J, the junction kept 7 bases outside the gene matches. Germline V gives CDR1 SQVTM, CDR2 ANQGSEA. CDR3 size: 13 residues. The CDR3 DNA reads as TGCAGCGTAGTCCCAGGGGGCGGTCAGCCCCAGCATTTT. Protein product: CSVVPGGGQPQHF.

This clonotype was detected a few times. This CDR3 reads CAISESGQAAYEQYF. CDR3 nucleotide sequence: TGTGCCATCAGTGAGTCGGGACAGGCGGCCTACGAGCAGTACTTC. V gene TRBV10-3 combines with J gene TRBJ2-7, with 8 bases lining up with TRBD1. J lost 2 bases, V lost 0 bases, and 3 bases had no gene match. This CDR3 is built from 15 residues. Germline assignment: CDR1 ENHRY and CDR2 SYGVKD.

Here the CDR3 reads CATSDLNRVDEQFF. The CDR3 nucleotides read TGTGCCACCAGTGATTTGAACAGGGTAGATGAGCAGTTCTTC. The chain recombines TRBV24-1 with TRBJ2-1; TRBD1 might be the D (6 bases). V was trimmed by 0 bases and J by 8 bases, leaving 10 bases between them. There are 14 residues in the CDR3. The germline V gene encodes CDR1 KGHDR and CDR2 SFDVKD.

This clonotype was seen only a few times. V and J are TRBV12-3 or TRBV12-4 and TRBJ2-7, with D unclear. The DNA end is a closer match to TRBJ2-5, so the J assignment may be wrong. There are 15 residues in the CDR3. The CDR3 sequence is CASSQTIGSKVTQYF. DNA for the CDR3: TGTGCCAGCAGTCAAACTATCGGCAGTAAGGTGACCCAGTACTTC.

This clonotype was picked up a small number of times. The CDR3 sequence is CASMTGTDTQYF. CDR3 nucleotides: TGTGCCAGTATGACGGGGACAGATACGCAGTATTTT. This chain links TRBV2 with TRBJ2-3; tentatively, D is TRBD2 (5 bases). Germline lookup yields CDR1 SNHLY and CDR2 FYNNEI. V gave up 9 bases and J gave up 3 bases, with 10 bases separating them. The CDR3 runs to 12 residues.

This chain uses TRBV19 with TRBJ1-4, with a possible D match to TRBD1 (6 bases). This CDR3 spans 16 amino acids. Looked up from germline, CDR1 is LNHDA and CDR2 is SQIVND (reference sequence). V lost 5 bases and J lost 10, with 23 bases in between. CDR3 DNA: TGTGCCAGTAGTCTGGCCCCCAGGGGACCCCTCGGAAAACTGTTTTTT. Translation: CASSLAPRGPLGKLFF.

CDR3: CASSKDRSPLEQYF. In nucleotides, the CDR3 is TGCGCCAGCAGCAAAGACAGGTCCCCCCTCGAGCAGTACTTC. V and J are TRBV5-1 and TRBJ2-4; possible D gene TRBD1, 6 bases. The J call may not be correct, given that the DNA end is closer to TRBJ2-7. This CDR3 contains 14 residues. The V gene's germline CDR1 is SGHRS and CDR2 YFSETQ.